These 16 T cell receptor beta chains share one sample of origin, sequenced in a study of T cells in Graves' hyperthyroidism and ophthalmopathy. What was amplified from RNA transcripts were TCR beta CDR3 regions. During a first-round RT-PCR of the TCR CDR3, the HTBI primer set was used. TCRdb fed the multiplex PCR reads into MiXCR, producing one record per CDR3 protein. The sample carries a few hundred thousand distinct CDR3 sequences, less than 25% recorded once. Sequencing was performed on blood. The source of these receptors is a woman aged 70 to 79 with Graves' ophthalmopathy.

This clonotype appeared a few times. This chain uses TRBV9 with TRBJ2-7; 9 nucleotides line up with TRBD2. CDR3 size: 15 residues. Per the germline V gene, CDR1 is SGDLS and CDR2 is YYNGEE. V was pared by 0 bases and J by 5 bases, with 6 bases of the junction left unmatched. The CDR3 protein is CASSVAPSGNDEQYF. The CDR3 DNA is TGTGCCAGCAGCGTAGCCCCTAGCGGGAATGACGAGCAGTACTTC. Combining the CDR3 with reference TRBV9 and TRBJ2-7 gives the whole variable domain DSGVTQTPKHLITATGQRVTLRCSPRSGDLSVYWYQQSLDQGLQFLIQYYNGEERAKGNILERFSAQQFPDLHSELNLSSLELGDSALYFCASSVAPSGNDEQYFGPGTRLTVT.

V usage is TRBV4-1 and J usage is TRBJ1-4; D uncertain. This CDR3 comprises 15 residues. V dropped 4 bases and J dropped 4 bases, with 13 bases sitting between them. In germline, CDR1 is MGHRA, CDR2 YSYEKL. CDR3 protein: CASSLEGLRNEKLFF. DNA for the CDR3: TGCGCCAGCAGCCTAGAGGGCCTACGTAATGAAAAACTGTTTTTT.

As to this clonotype: A much larger clone lies a single base off, so this may be a read error. This chain connects TRBV12-3 or TRBV12-4 to TRBJ2-7; either TRBD1 or TRBD2 may supply D (7 bases each). This CDR3 region has 14 residues. The CDR3 sequence is CAGSQVQGGNEQYF. The CDR3 DNA reads as TGTGCCGGCAGCCAAGTGCAGGGGGGGAACGAGCAGTACTTC.

This chain uses TRBV10-3 with TRBJ2-2; a possible D gene is TRBD2 (5 bases). CDR1 and CDR2 (germline): ENHRY, SYGVKD. CDR3 size: 14 residues. The germline V and J ends were trimmed by 9 bases and 3 bases, with 14 bases remaining between them. CDR3 loop: CAINSDGDTGELFF. In DNA form, the CDR3 reads TGTGCCATTAACTCCGACGGGGACACCGGGGAGCTGTTTTTT.

The chain couples TRBV20-1 to TRBJ2-3; no firm D call. The CDR3 consists of 14 residues. The germline V gene has CDR1 DFQATT and CDR2 SNEGSKA (reference sequence). Trimming shortened V by 1 base and J by 6 bases, and 14 bases separated the two germline ends. In nucleotides, the CDR3 is TGCAGTGCTAGAGCCCTCCAGGAATCTGATACGCAGTATTTT. Translated: CSARALQESDTQYF.

Many counts were recorded for this clonotype. The V call is TRBV6-5, the J call TRBJ1-5, with TRBD1 identical over 10 bases. The V gene end was trimmed by 2 bases and the J gene end by 7 bases; junction bases not matched to a gene: 5. Germline V gives CDR1 MNHEY, CDR2 SVGAGI. The CDR3 totals 15 residues. CDR3 bases: TGTGCCAGCAGTTACGCCGGGACAGGGGTCCAGCCCCAGCATTTT. Its translation: CASSYAGTGVQPQHF.

There are many counts of this clonotype. The V call is TRBV11-2, the J call TRBJ2-7, with D perhaps assigned TRBD1 or TRBD2 (5 bases each). Trimming stripped 1 base from V and 5 bases from J, with 15 bases between. The CDR3 totals 15 residues. Germline V gene lookup returns CDR1 SGHAT and CDR2 FQNNGV. CDR3 sequence: CASSLGRGPPHEQYF. DNA for the CDR3: TGTGCCAGCAGCTTAGGACGGGGCCCTCCCCACGAGCAGTACTTC.

In the case of this clonotype: This may be a read error, as it is one base from a much larger clone. This rearrangement joins TRBV20-1 to TRBJ1-1, with 8 bases aligning to TRBD1. This CDR3 has 15 residues. Unmatched junction bases numbered 9, after V lost 4 bases and J lost 2 bases. Looked up from germline, CDR1 is DFQATT and CDR2 is SNEGSKA (reference sequence). CDR3 DNA sequence: TGCAGTGCTAATCCCATGACAGGGGTCAACACTGAAGCTTTCTTT. Amino acid sequence: CSANPMTGVNTEAFF.

This clonotype was counted a single time. This chain links TRBV4-2 with TRBJ2-1; TRBD2 might be the D (5 bases). The CDR3 totals 16 residues. Germline V gene data show CDR1 as LGHNA and CDR2 as YNFKEQ. Trimming took 0 bases from V and 0 from J, leaving 9 bases between them. DNA for the CDR3: TGTGCCAGCAGCCAAGATTCAGCGGCCTCCTACAATGAGCAGTTCTTC. It specifies CASSQDSAASYNEQFF.

This clonotype has ten or more counts. The rearrangement links TRBV28 to TRBJ2-1; weak D call: TRBD1 (5 bases). The V gene lost 2 bases and the J gene lost 4 bases, with 12 bases spanning the gap. CDR3 length: 15 amino acids. The V gene's germline CDR1 is MDHEN and CDR2 SYDVKM. CDR3 DNA sequence: TGTGCCAGCAGTTTAGCAGGGATCGGTTACAATGAGCAGTTCTTC. It translates to CASSLAGIGYNEQFF.

The chain joins TRBV20-1 to TRBJ1-2, with 8 nucleotides matching TRBD1. Germline loops: CDR1 DFQATT, CDR2 SNEGSKA (reference sequence). This CDR3 has 14 amino acids. J was trimmed by 7 bases and V by 3 bases; bases with no gene match: 10. The CDR3 DNA is TGCAGTGCTAGTGAGACAGGGGTGCCCTGTGGCTACACCTTC. Residues: CSASETGVPCGYTF.

The chain joins TRBV18 to TRBJ1-2, with 10 bases lining up with TRBD1. The germline V gene encodes CDR1 KGHSH and CDR2 LQKENI. V shed 4 bases, J shed 3 bases, and the junction held 11 bases outside the gene matches. The CDR3 sequence is 17 residues long. CDR3 amino acids: CASSRNTGTGEDYGYTF. CDR3 DNA sequence: TGTGCCAGCTCACGAAACACCGGGACAGGGGAGGACTATGGCTACACCTTC.

Comments on this clonotype: A much bigger clone sits one base away, suggesting this may be a read error. The V call is TRBV6-2 or TRBV6-3, the J call TRBJ2-1, with D perhaps matching TRBD2 (6 bases). CDR3 size: 14 residues. Trimming cost V 4 bases and J 2 bases, with 9 bases left between them. In germline, CDR1 is MNHEY, CDR2 SVGEGT. The CDR3 region has the DNA TGTGCCAGCAGTTCGACTAGAACCTACAATGAGCAGTTCTTC. Its protein product is CASSSTRTYNEQFF.

To note about this clonotype: A clone one base away is much larger, so this may be a read error. V is TRBV30 and J is TRBJ2-7; D perhaps matches TRBD2 (5 bases). Germline V lookup: CDR1 GTSNPN, CDR2 SVGIG (reference sequence). This CDR3 spans 13 amino acids. V lost 6 bases and J lost 1, with 13 bases in between. In DNA, the CDR3 is TGTGCCTGTCCCCGGACTTCTTCCTACGAGCAGTACTTC. This encodes CACPRTSSYEQYF.

This clonotype was counted many times. The chain recombines TRBV10-3 with TRBJ2-7, with TRBD2 matching over 7 bases. Germline-derived CDR1 and CDR2 are ENHRY and SYGVKD. Unmatched junction bases numbered 12, after V lost 0 bases and J lost 7 bases. There are 16 residues in the CDR3. The chain's CDR3 is CAISESAGAITGEQYF. The CDR3 DNA is TGTGCCATCAGTGAGTCTGCGGGAGCCATCACGGGGGAGCAGTACTTC.

This sequence joins TRBV28 and TRBJ1-2; D might be TRBD1 (6 bases). Per germline, CDR1 MDHEN and CDR2 SYDVKM. Trimming pared 6 bases from V and 0 bases from J, leaving 14 bases between. The CDR3 sequence is 15 residues long. In nucleotides, the CDR3 is TGTGCCAGCAGGATCTTGGACAGCTCTAACTATGGCTACACCTTC. Encoded protein: CASRILDSSNYGYTF.